These T cell receptor beta chains were read from a single sample in a study of a mutant IDH1 vaccine in newly diagnosed glioma. The protocol was immunoSEQ multiplex PCR, while the TCRdb copy is restricted to in-frame clones and leaves out a portion. This sample has more than 20,000 clones, with 80% to 95% found just once. The material sequenced was PBMCs, taken from a glioma patient treated with radiotherapy, temozolomide or both. The receptors shown here come from a young man with glioma. Both conserved end residues are part of each CDR3. A D gene is named only where the DNA matches it firmly. The size of a clone is reported for some rows only, either as once, few or many, or as a class for expanded clones.

size	D	V	J	CDR3	DNA
-	TRBD1	TRBV4-1	TRBJ1-3	CASSQTTGAGNTIYF	TGCGCCAGCAGCCAAACGACAGGGGCCGGAAACACCATATATTTT
once	-	TRBV2	TRBJ2-7	CASRDTTYEQYF	TGTGCCAGCAGGGACACTACCTACGAGCAGTACTTC
-	-	TRBV7-9	TRBJ1-1	CASSFKTENTEAFF	TGTGCCAGCAGCTTCAAGACAGAGAACACTGAAGCTTTCTTT
few	TRBD1	TRBV4-1	TRBJ2-4	CASSQGTGGAKNIQYF	TGCGCCAGCAGCCAAGGGACAGGTGGAGCCAAAAACATTCAGTACTTC
-	-	TRBV13	TRBJ2-3	CASSPDRHTDTQYF	TGTGCCAGCAGCCCCGACAGACACACAGATACGCAGTATTTT
-	-	TRBV7-9	TRBJ2-2	CASSGDTGELFF	TGTGCCAGCAGCGGTGATACCGGGGAGCTGTTTTTT
-	-	TRBV5-1	TRBJ1-6	CASSLVASLKTGRGSPLHF	TGCGCCAGCAGCTTGGTTGCCTCTCTTAAGACAGGTCGGGGTTCACCCCTCCACTTT
-	TRBD1	TRBV18	TRBJ1-5	CASSGDSTNQPQHF	TGTGCCAGCTCAGGGGACAGCACCAATCAGCCCCAGCATTTT
-	-	TRBV11-3	TRBJ1-2	CASSLRGVEGYTF	TGTGCCAGCAGCTTAAGGGGGGTCGAGGGCTACACCTTC
-	-	TRBV5-1	TRBJ2-7	CASSFNRAYEQYF	TGCGCCAGCAGCTTCAACAGGGCGTACGAGCAGTACTTC
-	TRBD1	TRBV19	TRBJ2-5	CASSILGQGKETQYF	TGTGCCAGTAGTATCCTCGGACAGGGGAAAGAGACCCAGTACTTC
-	TRBD1	TRBV5-1	TRBJ1-1	CASSLGTANTEAFF	TGCGCCAGCAGCCTCGGGACAGCGAACACTGAAGCTTTCTTT
-	TRBD1	TRBV18	TRBJ2-7	CASSSSRGQVIYF	TGTGCCAGCTCATCCTCCCGTGGACAGGTCATCTACTTC
-	-	TRBV2	TRBJ1-3	CASRDIASGGDTIYF	TGTGCCAGCAGGGACATCGCCTCCGGTGGGGACACCATATATTTT
-	TRBD1	TRBV19	TRBJ1-2	CATAGDRGGGGYTF	TGTGCCACCGCCGGGGACAGGGGTGGAGGAGGCTACACCTTC
-	-	TRBV5-1	TRBJ1-1	CASSLGHGVNTEAFF	TGCGCCAGCAGCTTGGGACACGGGGTGAACACTGAAGCTTTCTTT
-	TRBD1	TRBV27	TRBJ2-7	CASRVSGQDSYEQYF	TGTGCCAGCAGGGTCTCAGGACAGGACTCCTACGAGCAGTACTTC
-	TRBD2	TRBV5-1	TRBJ2-7	CASSSGLGGWYEQYF	TGCGCCAGCAGCTCTGGACTAGGAGGTTGGTACGAGCAGTACTTC
-	TRBD2	TRBV6-5	TRBJ2-7	CASSWTRDSYEQYF	TGTGCCAGCAGCTGGACTAGGGATTCCTACGAGCAGTACTTC
-	-	TRBV6-4	TRBJ1-2	CASSEAGFSGYTF	TGTGCCAGCAGTGAAGCAGGGTTTAGTGGCTACACCTTC
once	TRBD1	TRBV4-1	TRBJ1-2	CASSQEAGQAISANYGYTF	TGCGCCAGCAGCCAAGAGGCGGGACAGGCGATTTCAGCTAACTATGGCTACACCTTC
once	TRBD2	TRBV11-2	TRBJ2-1	CASSLGTSGYREQFF	TGTGCCAGCAGCTTAGGGACTAGCGGCTACAGGGAGCAGTTCTTC
medium-sized	-	TRBV27	TRBJ2-7	CASSYTSGGEQYF	TGTGCCAGCAGCTACACTTCCGGGGGCGAGCAGTACTTC
-	TRBD2	TRBV27	TRBJ2-5	CASSRTSGEETQYF	TGTGCCAGCAGTCGGACTAGCGGGGAAGAGACCCAGTACTTC
-	-	TRBV7-9	TRBJ1-1	CASSLGFTEAFF	TGTGCCAGCAGCCTAGGTTTCACTGAAGCTTTCTTT
-	-	TRBV15	TRBJ1-2	CATSTIQGGGYTF	TGTGCCACCAGCACCATACAGGGCGGTGGCTACACCTTC
-	-	TRBV5-5	TRBJ2-3	CASSLVSPGTDTQYF	TGTGCCAGCAGCTTGGTTTCACCCGGCACAGATACGCAGTATTTT
-	TRBD1	TRBV2	TRBJ1-6	CASCQSKGAYSPLHF	TGTGCCAGCTGCCAGAGTAAGGGGGCCTATTCACCCCTCCACTTT
-	TRBD1	TRBV27	TRBJ1-1	CASSFYRTGVTNTEAFF	TGTGCCAGCAGTTTTTACCGGACAGGGGTGACGAACACTGAAGCTTTCTTT
-	TRBD1	TRBV10-3	TRBJ1-4	CATRDRVPEKLFF	TGTGCCACCCGGGACAGGGTTCCTGAAAAACTGTTTTTT
once	-	TRBV2	TRBJ1-5	CASGASMGRQPQHF	TGTGCCAGCGGCGCATCAATGGGGAGGCAGCCCCAGCATTTT
-	-	TRBV29-1	TRBJ1-3	CSVEGGDSGNTIYF	TGCAGCGTTGAAGGGGGAGACTCTGGAAACACCATATATTTT
-	-	TRBV30	TRBJ1-2	CAWSVRDGYTF	TGTGCCTGGAGTGTGCGGGATGGCTACACCTTC
-	-	TRBV29-1	TRBJ1-3	CSVLTPGNTIYF	TGCAGCGTCCTCACCCCAGGAAACACCATATATTTT
-	-	TRBV11-2	TRBJ2-2	CASSLDFTGELFF	TGTGCCAGCAGCTTAGATTTCACCGGGGAGCTGTTTTTT
-	-	TRBV14	TRBJ2-7	CASSLSSYEQYF	TGTGCCAGCAGCCTGTCTTCCTACGAGCAGTACTTC
-	-	TRBV6-5	TRBJ2-3	CASRSTRMAQYF	TGTGCCAGCAGATCTACTAGGATGGCACAGTATTTT